This T cell receptor beta chain came from a study of blood T cell repertoires in COVID-19 (dated by TCRdb to 2018 to 2020). Broadly, across the study: Samples covering the acute and convalescent phases of COVID-19 were provided by collaborators in the United States, Italy and Spain. A freely available public database, intended as a resource for researchers studying the immune response to SARS-CoV-2, is where the repertoires were released. The dataset comprised deeply sampled blood TCRbeta repertoires from subjects exposed to, actively infected with, or recovered from COVID-19. The material from the prospective study consisted of cDNA or gDNA derived from T cells, B-cell-depleted T cells, or PBMCs. HLA class I and class II types, where available, came from metadata supplied by the sample provider rather than from assay-based typing. Samples came from the ongoing ImmuneRACE study (first 160 participants) plus 1,254 subjects from 6 global collaborators. A de-identified subject ID, COVID-19 status, age in years and sex were almost always included in the sample metadata. The research as a whole found: How much clinical and demographic metadata was included differed by source and by participant, and the metadata was provided uncurated.

The immunoSEQ Assay, a bias-controlled multiplex PCR, was used to amplify TCRbeta CDR3 regions from genomic DNA. In the original analysis: The number of nucleated cells in each sample was estimated by amplification of reference gene primers within the assay. To quantify the absolute abundance of each unique TCRbeta CDR3 rearrangement, sequence reads were collapsed and filtered. For each sample, productive Simpson clonality was calculated as the square root of Simpson's diversity index over productive rearrangements. The clones in this table, taken by TCRdb from immuneACCESS, are in-frame only. Not every clone is retained; where verified, under half of the shortfall comes from an unresolved V gene, and the cause of the rest is unknown. V and J calls and clone size are as listed in that table; D and trimming were resolved from the DNA. Here the sample has about 180,000 clones; more than 80% occur a single time. The leading ten clones occupy more than 5.5% of the sample.

In the prospective study, participants were about 18 to 95 years old, resided in 20 to 30 geographic areas of the United States, and were enrolled through a virtual design. In the prospective study, cohorts were assigned on the basis of participant-reported clinical history obtained from a screening survey and a study questionnaire. Recovered participants in ImmuneRACE Cohort 3 were defined as having two consecutive negative NP/OP PCR tests, clearance from a healthcare professional, or resolution of symptoms. Mobile phlebotomists in the prospective study collected whole blood, serum and a nasopharyngeal or oropharyngeal swab from every participant. Over a roughly 2-month period, participants in the prospective study had the option of providing additional blood draws and questionnaires. Before DNA extraction, prospective study blood samples were shipped either frozen or at room temperature. Note on this clone: Its recognized antigen is unknown. Per-base quality was not reported, and no clone a single base away is much larger than it.

Taken from the germline V gene, the CDR1 and CDR2 loops are SNHLY and FYNNEI. Its CDR3 holds 14 amino acids, cysteine through phenylalanine. Just the 42-base CDR3 DNA is kept, in frame starting at base 1. Ends trimmed: V by 8 bases, J by 2 bases; bases unmatched to a gene: 8. The clonotype comes from a man aged 40-55 years who had recovered from COVID-19. Input material: PBMCs or T cells enriched from blood (not recorded which). Recombination joined TRBV2 with TRBJ1-1; TRBD1 agrees with 7 junctional bases. The CDR3 region: CASHRGDSNTEAFF. The nucleotide sequence is given as TGTGCCAGCCATAGGGGGGACAGCAACACTGAAGCTTTCTTT.